This T cell receptor beta chain derives from a study of blood T cells in healthy people across ages. V shed 7 bases and J 11 bases; nucleotides not matched to a gene: 17. Germline CDR1 SGHAT, CDR2 FQDESV (reference sequence). This CDR3 is built from 15 residues. The study's findings and limits: Greater diversity and more naive CD4+ cells were seen in long-lived donors than in aged donors.

Worth noting for this clonotype: Its antigen is still unknown.

Sample-barcoded 5' priming and a J-beta primer mix drove a second PCR of 7 to 11 cycles. TCRdb reprocessed the 5' RACE reads with MiXCR, giving one entry per CDR3 protein. Here the sample spans 2 million or so distinct CDR3 sequences, around 50% being singletons. The chain has TRBV11-1 and TRBJ2-5; 9 bases align to TRBD1. The receptor's source is a woman aged 40 to 50 in good health. The sequenced sample consisted of blood. This CDR3 is CASTDQTGGLGEQYF. As DNA, the CDR3 is TGTGCCAGCACCGACCAGACAGGGGGATTGGGTGAGCAGTACTTC.